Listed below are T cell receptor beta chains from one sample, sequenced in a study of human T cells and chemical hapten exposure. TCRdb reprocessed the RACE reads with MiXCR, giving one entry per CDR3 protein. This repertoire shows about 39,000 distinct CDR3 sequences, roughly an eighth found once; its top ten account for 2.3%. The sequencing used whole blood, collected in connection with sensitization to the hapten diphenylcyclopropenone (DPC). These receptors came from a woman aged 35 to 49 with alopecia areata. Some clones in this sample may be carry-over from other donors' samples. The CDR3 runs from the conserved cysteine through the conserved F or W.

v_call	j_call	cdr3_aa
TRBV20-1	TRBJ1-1	CSARTGAQEAFF
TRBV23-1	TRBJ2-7	CASSQAGTIPPYEQYF
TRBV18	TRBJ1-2	CASSPTNGESAKGYTF
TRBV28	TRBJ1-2	CASSPQTHYGYTF
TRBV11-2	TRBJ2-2	CASSFHDSTGELFF
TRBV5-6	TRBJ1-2	CASSAGLAPYGYTF
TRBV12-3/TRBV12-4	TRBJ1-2	CASSEGQGREYGYTF
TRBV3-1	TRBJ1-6	CASRDRGISSPLHF
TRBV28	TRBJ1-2	CASSLSGRGYGYTF
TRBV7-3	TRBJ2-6	CASSSNRASGANVLTF
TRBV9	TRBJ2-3	CASSVVGGRSTDTQYF